The following is a T cell receptor (beta chain) sequence with its context. Antigen: not known. Gene names are the mouse ones. The read terminates 1 residue ahead of where the CDR3 ends, so the germline J gene completes it. These data come from a study of tissue T cells after allogeneic stem cell transplantation. V was clipped by 3 bases and J by 6 bases, with 3 bases between them. The CDR3 sequence is 10 residues long. The germline gives CDR1 SGHND, CDR2 FRSKSL. CDR3 sequences, V/J genes, frequencies and template counts came from survey-depth TCRbeta sequencing. Profiled with immunoSEQ multiplex PCR; TCRdb holds only in-frame clones, not every one. The profile shows 3,000 or so clones, around 45% of them singletons. Study findings and constraints: Within patients, tissue anatomy strongly shaped TCR repertoire composition.

Time point denoted: mouse harvest day 14 after allogeneic transplant. The graft held 10^6 splenic CD5+ T cells and 10^7 T-cell-depleted bone marrow cells. The sequencing input was lymph node tissue. The source of this sequence is a female BALB/c mouse given C57BL/6 T cells with graft-versus-host disease after an allogeneic hematopoietic cell transplant. This chain joins TRBV15 and TRBJ2-7; no clear D. The DNA read from the CDR3 is TGTGCCAGCAGTTTTGCTGAACAGTAC. It yields the protein CASSFAEQY. The whole CDR3 protein is CASSFAEQYF.